A single sample gave rise to the 14 T cell receptor beta chains below, sequenced in a study of OX40 agonist ivuxolimab in advanced cancers. Data came from immunoSEQ multiplex PCR; TCRdb stores just in-frame clones and leaves some out. The sample includes 45,000 or so clones, around 87% seen only once; the top ten take around 11%. The sample was CD4+ or CD8+ T cells sorted from blood, taken in a trial of the OX40 agonist ivuxolimab. The receptors originated from an adult with an advanced solid tumor such as melanoma, head and neck, liver or kidney cancer.

The chain has TRBV27 and TRBJ2-2; D is perhaps TRBD1 or TRBD2 (5 bases each). This CDR3 spans 15 amino acids. Trimming removed 1 base from V and 1 base from J, with 7 bases in between. Germline CDR1 reads MNHEY; CDR2 reads SMNVEV (reference sequence). The CDR3 is CASSLWGMNTGELFF. DNA for the CDR3: TGTGCCAGCAGTTTATGGGGGATGAACACCGGGGAGCTGTTTTTT.

V is TRBV9 and J is TRBJ2-1; tentatively, D is TRBD1 (6 bases). The germline V and J ends were trimmed by 2 bases and 10 bases, with 13 bases remaining between them. The CDR3 loop spans 13 amino acids. Germline values: CDR1 SGDLS, CDR2 YYNGEE. The CDR3 DNA follows: TGTGCCAGCAGCGTTCGGACAGATCGGGAGCAGTTCTTC. Translated: CASSVRTDREQFF.

The chain uses TRBV28 and TRBJ2-1; tentative D call: TRBD2 (5 bases). Germline V gene lookup returns CDR1 MDHEN and CDR2 SYDVKM. The germline V and J ends were trimmed by 3 bases and 3 bases, with 9 bases remaining between them. This CDR3 contains 14 residues. The CDR3 protein is CASSLSGNYNEQFF. In DNA, the CDR3 is TGTGCCAGCAGTTTGTCCGGGAACTACAATGAGCAGTTCTTC.

This clone was found once. V usage is TRBV9 and J usage is TRBJ2-5; maybe TRBD1 (6 bases). CDR3 length equals 14 residues. The germline gives CDR1 SGDLS, CDR2 YYNGEE. Trimming shortened V by 0 bases and J by 5 bases, and 11 bases separated the two germline ends. DNA for the CDR3: TGTGCCAGCAGCGTAGCAGCAAGGGGGGAGACCCAGTACTTC. Protein product: CASSVAARGETQYF.

This sequence joins TRBV21-1 and TRBJ2-7. TRBV21-1 is marked as a pseudogene. The CDR3 loop spans 16 amino acids. The CDR3, as DNA: TGTGCCAGCAGCAAAGAAGGGCAGCGAGACTCCTACGAGCAGTACTTC. Translated, it gives CASSKEGQRDSYEQYF.

The CDR3 nucleotides read TGTGCCAGCAGCCTCCCGGACAGGCCCTCCTACGAGCAGTACTTC. This translates into CASSLPDRPSYEQYF. The chain joins TRBV7-9 to TRBJ2-7, with 7 bases aligning to TRBD1. The CDR3 extends over 15 amino acids. Germline CDR1 SEHNR, CDR2 FQNEAQ (reference sequence). V lost 5 bases and J lost 0; bases outside the gene matches: 7. Complete variable domain (other parts from reference TRBV7-9 and TRBJ2-7): DTGVSQNPRHKITKRGQNVTFRCDPISEHNRLYWYRQTLGQGPEFLTYFQNEAQLEKSRLLSDRFSAERPKGSFSTLEIQRTEQGDSAMYLCASSLPDRPSYEQYFGPGTRLTVT.

This clone was seen a few times. The rearrangement uses TRBV15 and TRBJ1-5; D call uncertain. Germline CDR1 LNHNV, CDR2 YYDKDF (reference sequence). This CDR3 has 13 residues. V was cut by 1 base and J by 5 bases, with 6 bases left in between. This chain's CDR3 is CATSRGFDQPQHF. The CDR3 nucleotides are TGTGCCACCAGCAGAGGGTTTGATCAGCCCCAGCATTTT.

The chain uses TRBV7-8 and TRBJ2-3, with 13 bases lining up with TRBD2. CDR1 SGHVS and CDR2 FQNEAQ come from the germline V gene. Trimming cost V 4 bases and J 0 bases; bases outside gene matches: 4. The length of the CDR3 is 17 residues. CDR3 bases: TGTGCCAGCAGCTCGGGACTAGCGGGAAGGAGCACAGATACGCAGTATTTT. It is translated as CASSSGLAGRSTDTQYF.

The V and J genes are TRBV5-1 and TRBJ1-3; D not resolved. Trimming stripped 5 bases from V and 4 bases from J, with 13 bases between. The CDR3 has 14 residues. Germline CDR1 and CDR2: SGHRS and YFSETQ. The CDR3 sequence: CASRLGEGGNTIYF. The CDR3 nucleotides read TGCGCCAGCAGACTCGGGGAGGGAGGAAACACCATATATTTT. Full variable domain (missing parts from reference TRBV5-1 and TRBJ1-3): KAGVTQTPRYLIKTRGQQVTLSCSPISGHRSVSWYQQTPGQGLQFLFEYFSETQRNKGNFPGRFSGRQFSNSRSEMNVSTLELGDSALYLCASRLGEGGNTIYFGEGSWLTVV.

The chain combines TRBV6-1 with TRBJ2-7; D gene unclear. This CDR3 comprises 11 residues. V was pared by 9 bases and J by 4 bases, with 10 bases between. Germline loops: CDR1 MNHNS, CDR2 SASEGT. CDR3 in amino acids: CASGQRYEQYF. The DNA of the CDR3 is TGTGCCAGTGGGCAGCGATACGAGCAGTACTTC.

The J gene is TRBJ1-2, the V gene TRBV6-5; TRBD1 matches at 7 bases. The CDR3 extends over 14 amino acids. The V gene end was trimmed by 5 bases and the J gene end by 4 bases; junction bases not matched to a gene: 7. Germline V gives CDR1 MNHEY, CDR2 SVGAGI. Here the CDR3 DNA reads TGTGCCAGCAGTACTGGGGACAGTTCCTATGGCTACACCTTC. Translated, it gives CASSTGDSSYGYTF.

The rearrangement uses TRBV12-5 and TRBJ1-2, with D possibly matching TRBD1 (6 bases). The length of the CDR3 is 17 residues. V was cut by 2 bases and J by 4 bases, with 20 bases left in between. Germline V CDR1 and CDR2: LGHNT, FRNRAP. The CDR3 coding sequence is TGTGCTAGTGGTTTGACAGGGCCGACCTTCTCCAGCTATGGCTACACCTTC. Its translation is CASGLTGPTFSSYGYTF. Supplemented by reference TRBV12-5 and TRBJ1-2, the full variable domain reads DARVTQTPRHKVTEMGQEVTMRCQPILGHNTVFWYRQTMMQGLELLAYFRNRAPLDDSGMPKDRFSAEMPDATLATLKIQPSEPRDSAVYFCASGLTGPTFSSYGYTFGSGTRLTVV.

V and J are TRBV6-6 and TRBJ2-7; 9 bases line up with TRBD1. V dropped 4 bases and J dropped 5; count of bases not matched to a gene: 6. Germline lookup yields CDR1 MNHNY and CDR2 SVGAGI (reference sequence). The CDR3 is 14 amino acids. The CDR3 region is CASSSGQGPHEQYF. The CDR3 region has the DNA TGTGCCAGCAGTTCTGGACAGGGGCCCCACGAGCAGTACTTC.

This chain uses TRBV28 with TRBJ2-7; unclear D gene. Trimming left V 2 bases short and J 3 bases short, with 17 bases between. There are 16 residues in the CDR3. Germline CDR1 is MDHEN and CDR2 is SYDVKM. The CDR3 bases are TGTGCCAGCAGTTTACTCACCGAGACCAGCTTCTACGAGCAGTACTTC. Amino acids: CASSLLTETSFYEQYF. Full variable domain (remainder filled in from reference TRBV28 and TRBJ2-7): DVKVTQSSRYLVKRTGEKVFLECVQDMDHENMFWYRQDPGLGLRLIYFSYDVKMKEKGDIPEGYSVSREKKERFSLILESASTNQTSMYLCASSLLTETSFYEQYFGPGTRLTVT.